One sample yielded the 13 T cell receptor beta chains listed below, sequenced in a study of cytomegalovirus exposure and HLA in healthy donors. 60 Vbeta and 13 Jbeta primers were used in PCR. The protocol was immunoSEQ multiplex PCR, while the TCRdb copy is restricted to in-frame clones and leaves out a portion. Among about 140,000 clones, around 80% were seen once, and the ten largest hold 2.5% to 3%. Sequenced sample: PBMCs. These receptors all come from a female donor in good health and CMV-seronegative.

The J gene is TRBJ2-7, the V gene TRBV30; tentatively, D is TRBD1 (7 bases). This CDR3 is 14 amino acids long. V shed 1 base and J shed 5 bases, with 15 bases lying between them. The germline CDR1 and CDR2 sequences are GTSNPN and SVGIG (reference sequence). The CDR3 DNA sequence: TGTGCCTGGAGTGGCGTGGGCAGGGGGGACGAGCAGTACTTC. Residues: CAWSGVGRGDEQYF.

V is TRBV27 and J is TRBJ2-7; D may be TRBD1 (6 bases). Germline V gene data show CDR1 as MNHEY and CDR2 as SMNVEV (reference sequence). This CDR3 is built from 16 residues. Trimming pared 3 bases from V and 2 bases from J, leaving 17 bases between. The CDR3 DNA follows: TGTGCCAGCAGTTTCTCCTCAGGGGACCTCACCTACGAGCAGTACTTC. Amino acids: CASSFSSGDLTYEQYF.

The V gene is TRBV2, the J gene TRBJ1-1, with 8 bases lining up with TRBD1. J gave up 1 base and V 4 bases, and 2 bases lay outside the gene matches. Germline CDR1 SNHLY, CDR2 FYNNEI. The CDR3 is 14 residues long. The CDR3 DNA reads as TGTGCCAGCAGTGTAGGACAGGGGAACACTGAAGCTTTCTTT. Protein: CASSVGQGNTEAFF. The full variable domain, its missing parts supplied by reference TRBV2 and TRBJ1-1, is EPEVTQTPSHQVTQMGQEVILRCVPISNHLYFYWYRQILGQKVEFLVSFYNNEISEKSEIFDDQFSVERPDGSNFTLKIRSTKLEDSAMYFCASSVGQGNTEAFFGQGTRLTVV.

CDR3 residues: CASSSLGGFGYTF. The CDR3 DNA reads as TGTGCCAGCAGCTCTCTAGGGGGCTTTGGCTACACCTTC. This chain uses TRBV7-3 with TRBJ1-2; 7 bases map to TRBD1. Losses at the gene ends were 4 bases for V and 7 bases for J; bases not matched to a gene: 6. In germline, CDR1 is SGHTA, CDR2 FQGTGA. The CDR3 is made up of 13 amino acids.

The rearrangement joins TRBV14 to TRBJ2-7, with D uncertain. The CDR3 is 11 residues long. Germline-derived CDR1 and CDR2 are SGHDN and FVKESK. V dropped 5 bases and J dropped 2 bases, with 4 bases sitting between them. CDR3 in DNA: TGTGCCAGCAGCGCGACCTACGAGCAGTACTTC. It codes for CASSATYEQYF.

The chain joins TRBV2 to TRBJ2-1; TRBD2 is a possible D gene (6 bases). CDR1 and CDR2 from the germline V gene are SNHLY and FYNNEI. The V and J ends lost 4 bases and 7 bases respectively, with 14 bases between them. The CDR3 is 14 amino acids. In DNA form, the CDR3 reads TGTGCCAGCAGTGGTCGTCTAGCGACTAATGAGCAGTTCTTC. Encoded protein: CASSGRLATNEQFF.

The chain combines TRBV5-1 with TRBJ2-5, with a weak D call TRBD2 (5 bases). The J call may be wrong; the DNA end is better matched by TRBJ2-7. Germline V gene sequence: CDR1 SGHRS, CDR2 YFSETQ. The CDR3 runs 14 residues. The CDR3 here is CASSPPEETYEQYF. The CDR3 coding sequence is TGCGCCAGCAGCCCCCCGGAGGAAACCTACGAGCAGTACTTC.

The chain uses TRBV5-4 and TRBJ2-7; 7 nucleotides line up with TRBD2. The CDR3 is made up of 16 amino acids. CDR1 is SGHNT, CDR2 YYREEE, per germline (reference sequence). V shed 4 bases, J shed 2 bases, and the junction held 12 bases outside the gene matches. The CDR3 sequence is CASSLSTGGGTYEQYF. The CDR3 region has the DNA TGTGCCAGCAGCCTCTCTACGGGAGGCGGTACCTACGAGCAGTACTTC.

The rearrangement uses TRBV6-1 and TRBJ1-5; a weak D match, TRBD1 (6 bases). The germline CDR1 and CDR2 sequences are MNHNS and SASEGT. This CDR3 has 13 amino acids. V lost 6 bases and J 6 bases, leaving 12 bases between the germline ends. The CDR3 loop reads CASRFTGSQPQHF. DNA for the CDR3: TGTGCCAGCAGATTTACAGGGAGTCAGCCCCAGCATTTT.

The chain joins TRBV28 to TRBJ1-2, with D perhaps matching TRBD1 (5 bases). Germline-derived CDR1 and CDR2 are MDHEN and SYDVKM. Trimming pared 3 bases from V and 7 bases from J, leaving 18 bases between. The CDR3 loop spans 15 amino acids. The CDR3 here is CASSFRLIGGFGYTF. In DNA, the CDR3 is TGTGCCAGCAGTTTCCGTCTCATCGGGGGTTTTGGCTACACCTTC.

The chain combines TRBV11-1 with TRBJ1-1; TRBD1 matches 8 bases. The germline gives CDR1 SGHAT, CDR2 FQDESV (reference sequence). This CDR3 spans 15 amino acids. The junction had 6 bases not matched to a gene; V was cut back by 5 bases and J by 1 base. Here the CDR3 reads CASSGRQGTNTEAFF. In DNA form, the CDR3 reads TGTGCCAGCAGCGGCAGACAGGGGACGAACACTGAAGCTTTCTTT.

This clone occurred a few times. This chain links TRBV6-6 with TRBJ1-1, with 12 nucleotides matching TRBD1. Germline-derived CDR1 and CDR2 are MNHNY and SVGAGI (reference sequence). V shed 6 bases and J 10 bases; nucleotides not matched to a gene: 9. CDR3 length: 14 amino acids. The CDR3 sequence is CASRPEGTGGRAFF. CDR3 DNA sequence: TGTGCCAGCAGACCCGAGGGGACAGGGGGCCGAGCTTTCTTT.

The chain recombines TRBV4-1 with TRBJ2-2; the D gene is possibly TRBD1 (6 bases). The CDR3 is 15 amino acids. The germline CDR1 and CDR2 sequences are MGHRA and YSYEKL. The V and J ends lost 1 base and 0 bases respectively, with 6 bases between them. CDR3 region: CASSQGTANTGELFF. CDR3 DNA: TGCGCCAGCAGCCAAGGGACAGCGAACACCGGGGAGCTGTTTTTT.